This entry concerns a single T cell receptor (beta chain). The antigen remains unidentified. After removal of 8 bases from V and 5 bases from J, the junction contained 13 bases not matched to a gene. This CDR3 spans 15 amino acids. Germline V gene sequence: CDR1 SGHVS, CDR2 FNYEAQ. The sample originates from a study of identical twins. Study results and caveats: Possibly, invariant MAIT and iNKT cells partly confounded zero-insertion analyses. Cord blood beta clonotypes present at high abundance carried fewer insertions; no such pattern appeared in memory repertoires.

TCRdb re-derived calls from the 5' RACE reads in MiXCR, one entry per CDR3 protein. Of hundreds of thousands of distinct CDR3 sequences listed, around 20% are singletons. The same data also went into a second study, on T cells expressing NK-cell markers. That paper notes: The study found dominant NKG2C+ clonotypes at about 1.0-8% of CD8+ T cells in roughly six donors. Among four donors, these clonotypes also ranked first in the CD3+CD56-NKG2C+ fraction.

The chain recombines TRBV7-6 with TRBJ2-7, with 9 bases aligning to TRBD2. Sequenced material: PBMCs. The origin of this receptor is a woman under 30 in good health. The CDR3, as DNA: TGTGCCAGCGGTCCCCAAGAGCTAGCGGGACACGAGCAGTACTTC. Translating it yields CASGPQELAGHEQYF.